This T cell receptor (beta chain) emerged from a study of breast tumors, draining lymph nodes, adjacent tissues (dated by TCRdb to the mid-2010s). About the investigation overall: The study compared TCR beta repertoires across tumor, adjacent nontumor tissue and axillary lymph nodes from breast cancer patients. The study was designed to assess the relationships and possible T-cell exchange between tumor, surrounding tissue and draining lymph node repertoires in human breast cancer. Results the study describes overall, beyond this receptor: Tumor and nontumor tissue repertoires were significantly more similar in luminal-like than in basal-like breast cancer. The conclusion that tumor T cells originate in lymph nodes was presented as consistent with a hypothesis rather than as directly demonstrated. A scenario in which most tumor T cells derive from the lymph node and then expand within tumor tissue was judged to be consistent with the data. T-cell repertoire diversity in tumors was found to be lower than in lymph nodes but higher than in nontumor tissue, and preferential V and J gene usage was observed.

Measured from the cysteine to the phenylalanine, the CDR3 is 16 residues long. Only the CDR3 part of the read is kept: 48 bases, read in frame from the first base. The germline V gene encodes CDR1 SQVTM and CDR2 ANQGSEA. V is pared back by 8 bases and J by 3 bases, with 22 bases lying between the germline termini. Sequencing was performed on an Illumina HiSeq 2000. TCR beta chain libraries were generated by multiplex PCR amplification. High-throughput sequencing was used to analyze the amplified TCR beta chain products. In-frame beta chains were kept once TCRdb had trimmed the public reads at Q25 with fastp and called clones with MiXCR. Records with the same CDR3 protein are collapsed into one entry carrying the most frequent genes and DNA. This sample gives around 300,000 distinct CDR3 sequences in total; around 30% of them show up just once. About 1% of the sample is taken by the ten largest. Lymph node samples were obtained from the axillary draining lymph nodes of breast cancer patients.

Turning to this clonotype: Its cognate antigen has yet to be identified. The input lacks base qualities; no much larger clone sits a single base away.

The chain is made from TRBV29-1 and TRBJ1-4, with the D gene too uncertain to name. The sample comprised axillary lymph node tissue. The receptor comes from a female donor with breast cancer. Some clones in this sample may be carry-over from other donors' samples. The encoded CDR3 is CSLGLVGSSSNEKLFF. The bases are TGCAGCTTAGGACTAGTAGGGAGTTCGTCTAATGAAAAACTGTTTTTT. Where the CDR3 stops, the reference TRBV29-1 and TRBJ1-4 genes take over; the full variable domain is SAVISQKPSRDICQRGTSLTIQCQVDSQVTMMFWYRQQPGQSLTLIATANQGSEATYESGFVIDKFPISRPNLTFSTLTVSNMSPEDSSIYLCSLGLVGSSSNEKLFFGSGTQLSVL.